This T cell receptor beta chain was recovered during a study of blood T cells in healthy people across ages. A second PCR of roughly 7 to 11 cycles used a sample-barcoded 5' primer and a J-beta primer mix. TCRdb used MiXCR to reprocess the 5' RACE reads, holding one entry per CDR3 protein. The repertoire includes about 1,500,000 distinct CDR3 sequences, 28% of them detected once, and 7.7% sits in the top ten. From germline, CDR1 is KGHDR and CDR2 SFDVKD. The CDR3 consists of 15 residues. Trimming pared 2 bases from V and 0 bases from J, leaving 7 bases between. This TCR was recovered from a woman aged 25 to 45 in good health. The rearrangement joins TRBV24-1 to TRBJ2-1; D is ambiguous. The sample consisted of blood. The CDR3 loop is CATSDSGTSYNEQFF. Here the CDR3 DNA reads TGTGCCACCAGTGATTCAGGAACCTCCTACAATGAGCAGTTCTTC.